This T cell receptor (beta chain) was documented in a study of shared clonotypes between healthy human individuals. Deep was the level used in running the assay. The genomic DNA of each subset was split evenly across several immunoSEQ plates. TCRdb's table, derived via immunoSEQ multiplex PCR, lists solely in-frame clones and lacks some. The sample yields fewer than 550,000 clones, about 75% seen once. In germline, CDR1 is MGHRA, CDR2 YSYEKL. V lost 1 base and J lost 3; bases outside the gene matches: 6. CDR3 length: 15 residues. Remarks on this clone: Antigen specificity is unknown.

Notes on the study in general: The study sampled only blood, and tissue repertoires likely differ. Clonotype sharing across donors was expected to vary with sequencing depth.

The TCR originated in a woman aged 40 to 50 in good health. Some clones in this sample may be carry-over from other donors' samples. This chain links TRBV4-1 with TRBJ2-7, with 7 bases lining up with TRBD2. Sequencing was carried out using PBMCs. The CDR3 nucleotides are TGCGCCAGCAGCCAAGGGAGGGGCGGGGGCTACGAGCAGTACTTC. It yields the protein CASSQGRGGGYEQYF.